This T cell receptor (beta chain) was recorded in a study of CD8 T cells in ankylosing spondylitis. In TCRdb, the 5' RACE reads were re-called with MiXCR into one record per CDR3 protein. The data hold fewer than 200,000 distinct CDR3 sequences, with around a sixth observed a single time. Ten or more counts support this clonotype. This CDR3 region has 17 residues. The trim removed 4 bases at V and 1 base at J, leaving 8 bases unmatched. The germline gives CDR1 MNHNY, CDR2 SVGAGI (reference sequence). Sequences were obtained from blood, either unsorted or a sorted T cell fraction (not recorded which). The receptor was isolated from a male donor under 30 with ankylosing spondylitis or in good health (not recorded which). V gene TRBV6-6 combines with J gene TRBJ2-5; 11 bases are shared with TRBD2. The CDR3 reads CASSSGAGTSGQETQYF. The DNA for the CDR3 is TGTGCCAGCAGTTCTGGAGCCGGGACTAGCGGCCAAGAGACCCAGTACTTC.